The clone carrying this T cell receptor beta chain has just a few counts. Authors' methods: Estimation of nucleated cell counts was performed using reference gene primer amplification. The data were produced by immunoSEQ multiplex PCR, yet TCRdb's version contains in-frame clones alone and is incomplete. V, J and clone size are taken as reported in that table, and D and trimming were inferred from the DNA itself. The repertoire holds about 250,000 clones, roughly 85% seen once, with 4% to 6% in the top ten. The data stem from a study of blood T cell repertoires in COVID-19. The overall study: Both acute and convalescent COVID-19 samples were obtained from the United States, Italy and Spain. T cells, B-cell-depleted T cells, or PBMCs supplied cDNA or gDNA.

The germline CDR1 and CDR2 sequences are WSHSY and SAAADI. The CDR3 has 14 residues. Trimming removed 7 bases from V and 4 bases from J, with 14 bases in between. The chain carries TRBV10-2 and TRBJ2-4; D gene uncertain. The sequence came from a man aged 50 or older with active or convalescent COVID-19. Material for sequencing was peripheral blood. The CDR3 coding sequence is TGCGCCAGCACCTCAGTCTCCGTAAAAAACATTCAGTACTTC. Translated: CASTSVSVKNIQYF.